The 8 T cell receptor beta chains below all came from one sample that was sequenced in a study of T-cell reconstitution after alpha-beta-depleted transplantation in children. It was with unique molecular identifiers that the TCRbeta library was prepared. A single record per CDR3 protein comes from TCRdb applying MiXCR to the PCR reads. Among 200,000 to 300,000 distinct CDR3 sequences, 20% to 30% were seen once, and the ten largest hold roughly 5%. This specimen was PBMCs, mostly from graft donor cells, taken 360 days after TCRalphabeta/CD19-depleted stem cell transplant. These TCRs come from a female patient aged 2 to 10 who had a stem cell transplant for congenital amegakaryocytic thrombocytopenia, so the T cells may come from the graft donor.

This rearrangement joins TRBV5-5 to TRBJ2-7; weak D call: TRBD1 (5 bases). The V gene lost 2 bases and the J gene lost 1 base, with 13 bases spanning the gap. Germline CDR1 reads SGHKS; CDR2 reads YYEKEE (reference sequence). The CDR3 extends over 15 amino acids. CDR3 residues: CASSLARGLSYEQYF. CDR3 DNA sequence: TGTGCCAGCAGCTTAGCAAGGGGATTATCCTACGAGCAGTACTTC.

The CDR3 sequence is CASSEYSVGANPYEQYF. The CDR3 DNA reads TGTGCCAGCAGTGAATATAGCGTCGGAGCGAATCCCTACGAGCAGTACTTC. V and J are TRBV25-1 and TRBJ2-7; tentatively, D is TRBD2 (5 bases). Trimming removed 0 bases at V and 2 bases at J, with 17 bases between. In germline, CDR1 is MGHDK, CDR2 SYGVNS. The CDR3 has 17 residues.

This rearrangement joins TRBV28 to TRBJ1-4; D is possibly TRBD1 (6 bases). Germline CDR1 and CDR2: MDHEN and SYDVKM. The CDR3 runs 16 residues. The V end lost 4 bases, the J end lost 4 bases, and 16 bases lay between the germline ends. CDR3 loop: CASSSATGWVNEKLFF. In DNA form, the CDR3 reads TGTGCCAGCAGTTCAGCTACAGGGTGGGTTAATGAAAAACTGTTTTTT.

The chain is built from TRBV20-1 and TRBJ2-7; weak D call: TRBD2 (5 bases). CDR1 and CDR2 (germline): DFQATT, SNEGSKA (reference sequence). The CDR3 runs to 14 residues. Trimming shortened V by 3 bases and J by 0 bases, and 12 bases separated the two germline ends. CDR3 nucleotides: TGCAGTGCTAGCTCCCAGCGGAGCTCCTACGAGCAGTACTTC. It specifies CSASSQRSSYEQYF.

V usage is TRBV6-1 and J usage is TRBJ1-2; D is unclear. Germline V gene sequence: CDR1 MNHNS, CDR2 SASEGT. The CDR3 has 13 residues. Trimming cost V 6 bases and J 1 base, with 9 bases left between them. The CDR3: CASRDDNNYGYTF. The CDR3 nucleotides are TGTGCCAGCAGGGATGACAATAACTATGGCTACACCTTC.

The chain couples TRBV10-3 to TRBJ1-6, with a weak D call TRBD1 (5 bases). The CDR3 contains 22 residues. Germline V gene data show CDR1 as ENHRY and CDR2 as SYGVKD. V lost 0 bases to trimming and J lost 10 bases, with 34 bases between them. The CDR3 DNA sequence: TGTGCCATCAGTGAGTCGGATCCTTGGAACTTGGGACGGTGGGATAGTAAGTCACCCCTCCACTTT. Amino acids: CAISESDPWNLGRWDSKSPLHF.

This clonotype was seen at least ten times. The chain couples TRBV20-1 to TRBJ2-5, with a tentative D call TRBD1 (6 bases). Germline V CDR1 and CDR2: DFQATT, SNEGSKA (reference sequence). This CDR3 spans 12 amino acids. The V gene lost 3 bases and the J gene lost 5 bases, with 10 bases spanning the gap. CDR3 DNA: TGCAGTGCTAGCACAGGGAAGGAGACCCAGTACTTC. Residues: CSASTGKETQYF.

This clonotype occurred once. The V call is TRBV4-2, the J call TRBJ2-3; a weak D match, TRBD2 (6 bases). This CDR3 is 15 amino acids long. The germline gives CDR1 LGHNA, CDR2 YNFKEQ. Deletions cut 8 bases from V and 4 bases from J, with 19 bases between. The CDR3 reads CASSQGGDRADTQYF. The CDR3 bases are TGTGCCAGCTCCCAAGGAGGGGACCGGGCAGATACGCAGTATTTT.